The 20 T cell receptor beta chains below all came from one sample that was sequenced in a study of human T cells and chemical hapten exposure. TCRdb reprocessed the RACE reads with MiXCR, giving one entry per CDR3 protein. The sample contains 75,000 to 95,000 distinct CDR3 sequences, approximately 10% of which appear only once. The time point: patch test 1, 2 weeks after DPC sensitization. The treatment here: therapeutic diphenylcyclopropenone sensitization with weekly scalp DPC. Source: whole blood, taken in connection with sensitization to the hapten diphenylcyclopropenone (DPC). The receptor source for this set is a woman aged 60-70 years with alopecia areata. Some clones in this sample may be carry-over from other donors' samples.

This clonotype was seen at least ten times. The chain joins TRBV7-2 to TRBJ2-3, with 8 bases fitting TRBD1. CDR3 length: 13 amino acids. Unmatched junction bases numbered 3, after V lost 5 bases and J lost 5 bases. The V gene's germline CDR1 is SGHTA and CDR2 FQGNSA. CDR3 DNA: TGTGCCAGCAGCAAAGGACAGGGAGATACGCAGTATTTT. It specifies CASSKGQGDTQYF.

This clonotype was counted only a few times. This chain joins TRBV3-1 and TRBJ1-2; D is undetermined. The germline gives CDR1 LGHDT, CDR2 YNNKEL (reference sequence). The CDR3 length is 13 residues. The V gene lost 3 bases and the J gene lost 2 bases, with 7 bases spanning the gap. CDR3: CASSQERNYGYTF. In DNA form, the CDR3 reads TGTGCCAGCAGCCAGGAGAGGAACTATGGCTACACCTTC. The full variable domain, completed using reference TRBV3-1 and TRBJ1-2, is DTAVSQTPKYLVTQMGNDKSIKCEQNLGHDTMYWYKQDSKKFLKIMFSYNNKELIINETVPNRFSPKSPDKAHLNLHINSLELGDSAVYFCASSQERNYGYTFGSGTRLTVV.

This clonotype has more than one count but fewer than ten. DNA of the CDR3: TGTGCCAGCAGTCTGCGACAGAATGAAAAACTGTTTTTT. Translation: CASSLRQNEKLFF. This chain uses TRBV27 with TRBJ1-4, with D maybe TRBD1 (5 bases). This CDR3 has 13 amino acids. From germline, CDR1 is MNHEY and CDR2 SMNVEV (reference sequence). V was clipped by 5 bases and J by 5 bases, with 9 bases between them. The full variable domain, completed using reference TRBV27 and TRBJ1-4, is EAQVTQNPRYLITVTGKKLTVTCSQNMNHEYMSWYRQDPGLGLRQIYYSMNVEVTDKGDVPEGYKVSRKEKRNFPLILESPSPNQTSLYFCASSLRQNEKLFFGSGTQLSVL.

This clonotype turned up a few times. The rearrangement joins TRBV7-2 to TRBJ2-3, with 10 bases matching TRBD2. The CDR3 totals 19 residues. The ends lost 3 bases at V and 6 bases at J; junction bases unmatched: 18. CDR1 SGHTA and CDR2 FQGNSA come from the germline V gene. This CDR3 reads CASSFSVRLAGVVGDTQYF. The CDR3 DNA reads TGTGCCAGCAGCTTCTCGGTTCGGCTAGCGGGGGTGGTGGGCGATACGCAGTATTTT. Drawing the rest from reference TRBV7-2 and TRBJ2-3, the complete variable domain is GAGVSQSPSNKVTEKGKDVELRCDPISGHTALYWYRQSLGQGLEFLIYFQGNSAPDKSGLPSDRFSAERTGGSVSTLTIQRTQQEDSAVYLCASSFSVRLAGVVGDTQYFGPGTRLTVL.

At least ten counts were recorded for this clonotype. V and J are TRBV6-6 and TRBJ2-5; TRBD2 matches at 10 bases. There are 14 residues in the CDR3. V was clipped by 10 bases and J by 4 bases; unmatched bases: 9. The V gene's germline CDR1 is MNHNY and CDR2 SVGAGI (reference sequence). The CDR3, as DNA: TGTGCCACACGGGGGGCTAGCGGGGGAGAGACCCAGTACTTC. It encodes CATRGASGGETQYF.

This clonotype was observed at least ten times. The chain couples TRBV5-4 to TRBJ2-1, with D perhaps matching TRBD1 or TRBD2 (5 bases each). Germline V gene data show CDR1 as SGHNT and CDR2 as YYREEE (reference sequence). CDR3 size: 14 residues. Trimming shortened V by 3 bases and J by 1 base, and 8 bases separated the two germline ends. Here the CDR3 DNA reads TGTGCCAGCAGCTGGGACCCTTCCTACAATGAGCAGTTCTTC. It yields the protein CASSWDPSYNEQFF.

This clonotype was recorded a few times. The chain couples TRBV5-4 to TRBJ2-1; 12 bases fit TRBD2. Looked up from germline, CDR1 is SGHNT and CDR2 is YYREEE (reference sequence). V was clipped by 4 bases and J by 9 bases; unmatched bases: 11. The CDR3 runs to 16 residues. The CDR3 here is CASSTASSGGVGEQFF. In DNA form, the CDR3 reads TGTGCCAGCAGCACGGCATCTAGCGGGGGGGTCGGTGAGCAGTTCTTC.

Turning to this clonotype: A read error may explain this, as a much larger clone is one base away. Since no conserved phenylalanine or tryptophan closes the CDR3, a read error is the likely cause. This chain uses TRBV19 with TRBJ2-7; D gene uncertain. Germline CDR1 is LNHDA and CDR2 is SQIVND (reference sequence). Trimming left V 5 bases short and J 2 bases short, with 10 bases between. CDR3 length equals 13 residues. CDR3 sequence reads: CASSAGQAYEQYS. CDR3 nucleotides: TGTGCCAGTAGTGCCGGCCAAGCCTACGAGCAGTACTCC.

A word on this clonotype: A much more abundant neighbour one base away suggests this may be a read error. CDR3 amino acids: CASSQVGGTYTQYF. The DNA of the CDR3 is TGTGCCAGCAGCCAAGTCGGGGGCACATATACGCAGTATTTT. The V call is TRBV3-1, the J call TRBJ2-3; D possibly matches TRBD1 or TRBD2 (6 bases each). The CDR3 runs 14 residues. CDR1 and CDR2 (germline): LGHDT, YNNKEL (reference sequence).

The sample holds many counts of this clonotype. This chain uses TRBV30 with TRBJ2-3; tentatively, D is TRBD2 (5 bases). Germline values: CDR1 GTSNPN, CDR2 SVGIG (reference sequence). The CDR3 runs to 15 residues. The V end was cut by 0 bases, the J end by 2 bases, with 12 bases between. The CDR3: CAWSVGLANTDTQYF. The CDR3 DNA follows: TGTGCCTGGAGTGTAGGGCTAGCTAACACAGATACGCAGTATTTT.

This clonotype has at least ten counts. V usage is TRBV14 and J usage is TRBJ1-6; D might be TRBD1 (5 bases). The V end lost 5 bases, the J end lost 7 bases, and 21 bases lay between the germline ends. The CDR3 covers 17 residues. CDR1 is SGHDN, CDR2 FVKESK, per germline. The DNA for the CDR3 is TGTGCCAGCAGCACGCGGGGCACCACGGCCAACAATTCACCCCTCCACTTT. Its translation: CASSTRGTTANNSPLHF.

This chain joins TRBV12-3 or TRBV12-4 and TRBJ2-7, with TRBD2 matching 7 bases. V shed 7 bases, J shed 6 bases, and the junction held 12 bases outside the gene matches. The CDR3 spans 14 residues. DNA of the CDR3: TGTGCCAGCATGTTCCGGGGGGAAGAGGGCGAGCAGTACTTC. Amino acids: CASMFRGEEGEQYF.

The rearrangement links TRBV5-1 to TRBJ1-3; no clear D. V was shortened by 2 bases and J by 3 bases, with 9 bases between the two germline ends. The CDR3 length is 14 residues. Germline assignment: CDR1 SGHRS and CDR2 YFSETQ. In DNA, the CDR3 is TGCGCCAGCAGCTTTGACGGTTTTGGAAACACCATATATTTT. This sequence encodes CASSFDGFGNTIYF.

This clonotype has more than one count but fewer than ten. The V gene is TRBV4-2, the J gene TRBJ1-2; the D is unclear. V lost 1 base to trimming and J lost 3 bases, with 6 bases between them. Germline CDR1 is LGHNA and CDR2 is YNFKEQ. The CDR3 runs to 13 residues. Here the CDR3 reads CASSQGQDYGYTF. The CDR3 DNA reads TGTGCCAGCAGCCAAGGGCAGGACTATGGCTACACCTTC.

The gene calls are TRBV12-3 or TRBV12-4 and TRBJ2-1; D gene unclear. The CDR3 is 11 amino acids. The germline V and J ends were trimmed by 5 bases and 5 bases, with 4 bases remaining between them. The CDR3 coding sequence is TGTGCCAGCAGTGAGAACAATGAGCAGTTCTTC. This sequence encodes CASSENNEQFF.

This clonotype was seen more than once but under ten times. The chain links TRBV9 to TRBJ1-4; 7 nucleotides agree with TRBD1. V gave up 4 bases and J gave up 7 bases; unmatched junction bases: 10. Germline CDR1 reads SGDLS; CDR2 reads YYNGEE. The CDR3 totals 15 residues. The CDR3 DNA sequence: TGTGCCAGCAGCTCCAGGACAGGCACGAGTGAAAAACTGTTTTTT. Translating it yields CASSSRTGTSEKLFF.

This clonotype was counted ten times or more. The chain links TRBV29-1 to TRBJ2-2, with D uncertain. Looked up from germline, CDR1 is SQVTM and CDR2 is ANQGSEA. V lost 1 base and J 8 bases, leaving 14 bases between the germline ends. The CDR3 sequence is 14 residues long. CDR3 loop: CSVEVWIGPGELFF. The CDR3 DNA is TGCAGCGTTGAAGTGTGGATAGGCCCGGGGGAGCTGTTTTTT.

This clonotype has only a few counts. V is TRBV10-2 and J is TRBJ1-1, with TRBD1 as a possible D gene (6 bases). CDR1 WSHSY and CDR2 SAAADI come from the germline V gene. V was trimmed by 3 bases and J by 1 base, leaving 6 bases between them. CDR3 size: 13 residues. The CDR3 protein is CASSDRGNTEAFF. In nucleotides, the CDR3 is TGCGCCAGCAGTGACAGGGGGAACACTGAAGCTTTCTTT.

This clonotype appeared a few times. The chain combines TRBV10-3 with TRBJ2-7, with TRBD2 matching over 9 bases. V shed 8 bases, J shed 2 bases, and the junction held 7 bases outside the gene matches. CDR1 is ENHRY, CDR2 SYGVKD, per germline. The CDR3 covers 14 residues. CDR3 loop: CAIGGGDGTYEQYF. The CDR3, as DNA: TGTGCCATCGGCGGGGGGGACGGAACCTACGAGCAGTACTTC.

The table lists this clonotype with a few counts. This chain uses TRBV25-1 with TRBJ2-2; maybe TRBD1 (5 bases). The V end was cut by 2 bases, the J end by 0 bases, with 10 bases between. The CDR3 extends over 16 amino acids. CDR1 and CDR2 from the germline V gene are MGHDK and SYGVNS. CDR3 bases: TGTGCCAGCAGTGAAATCGACAGAGCGAACACCGGGGAGCTGTTTTTT. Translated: CASSEIDRANTGELFF.